What follows describes a single T cell receptor beta chain. Treatment of the sample: randomized to nivolumab then ipilimumab (arm A) or the reverse (arm B). DNA-damaging chemotherapy had not been given to any patient beforehand. Live CD3+CD8+ CD19− CD56− cells were sorted from PBMCs. The data are from a study of sequential checkpoint blockade in melanoma. Study details: Arm A got nivolumab then ipilimumab; arm B the reverse, 1:1.

Some clones are missing from TCRdb's copy, which holds only in-frame ones; the method was immunoSEQ multiplex PCR. This table holds 10,000 to 15,000 clones, less than 75% found once. Source: CD8+ T cells sorted from blood (inferred from file names), taken from a patient given nivolumab and ipilimumab in sequence. The sequence was obtained from a human donor with melanoma.

CDR3 in DNA: TGTGCCAGCAGCTTAGGCGGGACAGGGAATCAGCCCCAGCATTTT. This sequence encodes CASSLGGTGNQPQHF. This chain links TRBV11-2 with TRBJ1-5; 9 positions agree with TRBD1. The CDR3 is 15 amino acids. CDR1 SGHAT and CDR2 FQNNGV come from the germline V gene. J was trimmed by 4 bases and V by 1 base; bases with no gene match: 2.